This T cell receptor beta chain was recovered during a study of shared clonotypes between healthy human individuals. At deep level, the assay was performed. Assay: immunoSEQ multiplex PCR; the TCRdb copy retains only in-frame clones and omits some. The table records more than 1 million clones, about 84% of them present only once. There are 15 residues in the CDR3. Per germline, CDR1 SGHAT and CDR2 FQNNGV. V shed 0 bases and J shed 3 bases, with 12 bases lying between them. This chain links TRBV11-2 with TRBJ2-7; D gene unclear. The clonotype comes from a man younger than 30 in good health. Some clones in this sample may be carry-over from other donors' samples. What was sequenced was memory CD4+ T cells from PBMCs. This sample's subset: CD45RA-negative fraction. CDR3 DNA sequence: TGTGCCAGCAGCTTAGATTCTGGTTACCACTACGAGCAGTACTTC. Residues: CASSLDSGYHYEQYF.